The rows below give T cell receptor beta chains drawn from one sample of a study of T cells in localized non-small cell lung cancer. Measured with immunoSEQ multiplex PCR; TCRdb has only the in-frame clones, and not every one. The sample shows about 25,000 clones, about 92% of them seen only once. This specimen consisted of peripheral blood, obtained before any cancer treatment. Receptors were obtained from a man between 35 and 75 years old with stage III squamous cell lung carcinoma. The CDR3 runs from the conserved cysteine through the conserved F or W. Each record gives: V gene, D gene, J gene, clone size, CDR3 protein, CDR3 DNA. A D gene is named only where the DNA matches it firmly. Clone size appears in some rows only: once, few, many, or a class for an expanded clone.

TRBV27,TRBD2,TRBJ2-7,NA,CASSFLRGDYEQYF,TGTGCCAGCAGTTTCTTGCGGGGGGACTACGAGCAGTACTTC
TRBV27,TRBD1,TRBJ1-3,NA,CASSRQGAGNTIYF,TGTGCCAGCAGCCGACAGGGGGCTGGAAACACCATATATTTT
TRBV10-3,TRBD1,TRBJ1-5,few,CAISGQGGNQPQHF,TGTGCCATCAGCGGACAGGGAGGGAATCAGCCCCAGCATTTT
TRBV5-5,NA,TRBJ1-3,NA,CASSFTGTSGNTIYF,TGTGCCAGCAGCTTCACAGGGACCTCTGGAAACACCATATATTTT
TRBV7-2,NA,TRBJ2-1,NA,CASSLAGGTGINEQFF,TGTGCCAGCAGCTTAGCGGGGGGGACAGGAATCAATGAGCAGTTCTTC
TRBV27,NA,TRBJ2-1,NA,CASSLTPNEQFF,TGTGCCAGCAGTTTAACACCCAATGAGCAGTTCTTC
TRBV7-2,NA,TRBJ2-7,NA,CASSLNIRGFYEQYF,TGTGCCAGCAGCTTAAACATCCGGGGGTTCTACGAGCAGTACTTC
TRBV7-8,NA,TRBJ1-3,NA,CASSDRRVSGNTIYF,TGTGCCAGCAGCGACAGGAGGGTCTCTGGAAACACCATATATTTT
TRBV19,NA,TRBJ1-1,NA,CASSTPPGRRMNTEAFF,TGTGCCAGTAGCACGCCTCCGGGACGGCGCATGAACACTGAAGCTTTCTTT
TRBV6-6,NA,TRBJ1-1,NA,CASSRQVNTEAFF,TGTGCCAGCAGTCGACAGGTGAACACTGAAGCTTTCTTT
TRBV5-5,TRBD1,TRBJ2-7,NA,CASSPYRGNYEQYF,TGTGCCAGCAGCCCTTACAGGGGGAACTACGAGCAGTACTTC
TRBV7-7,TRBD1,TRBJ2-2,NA,CASSPTFNLQGNPNTGELFF,TGTGCCAGCAGCCCAACCTTCAACCTACAGGGGAATCCGAACACCGGGGAGCTGTTTTTT
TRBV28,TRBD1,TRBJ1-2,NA,CASSPRQGVVGGYTF,TGTGCCAGCAGTCCGAGACAGGGGGTAGTGGGTGGCTACACCTTC
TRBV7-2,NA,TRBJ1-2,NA,CASSLLFVWGDYGYTF,TGTGCCAGCAGCTTACTATTCGTCTGGGGAGACTATGGCTACACCTTC
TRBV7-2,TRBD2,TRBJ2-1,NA,CASSPLAVTGGEQFF,TGTGCCAGCAGCCCGCTAGCGGTGACCGGTGGTGAGCAGTTCTTC
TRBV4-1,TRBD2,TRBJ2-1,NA,CASSGGRYTNEQFF,TGCGCCAGCAGCGGCGGGAGGTATACCAATGAGCAGTTCTTC
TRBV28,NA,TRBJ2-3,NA,CASSGPGLGSDTQYF,TGTGCCAGCAGTGGTCCGGGCCTTGGGTCAGATACGCAGTATTTT
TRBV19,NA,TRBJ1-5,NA,CASSIGVPQLSGNQPQHF,TGTGCCAGTAGTATCGGGGTGCCCCAGTTGTCCGGCAATCAGCCCCAGCATTTT
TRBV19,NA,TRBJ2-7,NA,CASSIRGLNDEQYF,TGTGCCAGTAGTATTCGAGGATTGAATGACGAGCAGTACTTC
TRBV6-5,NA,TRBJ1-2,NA,CASSPRTRYGYTF,TGTGCCAGCAGCCCCCGGACTCGGTATGGCTACACCTTC
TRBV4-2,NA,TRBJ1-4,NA,CASSQERFATNEKLFF,TGTGCCAGCAGCCAAGAAAGGTTTGCAACTAATGAAAAACTGTTTTTT
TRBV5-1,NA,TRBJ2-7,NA,CASSGQGAEQYF,TGCGCCAGCAGCGGACAAGGAGCCGAGCAGTACTTC
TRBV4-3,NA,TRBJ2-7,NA,CASSHDRGRQYF,TGCGCCAGCAGCCATGATCGAGGCCGGCAGTACTTC
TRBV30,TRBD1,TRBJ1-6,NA,CAWSGTGLGSPLHF,TGTGCCTGGAGTGGGACAGGGTTAGGTTCACCCCTCCACTTT
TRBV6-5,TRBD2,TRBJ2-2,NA,CASSYSLAGLTGELFF,TGCGCCAGCAGTTACTCGCTAGCGGGCCTAACCGGGGAGCTGTTTTTT
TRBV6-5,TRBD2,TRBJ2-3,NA,CASSPGTSGRHTQYF,TGTGCCAGCAGTCCCGGGACTAGCGGGAGACATACGCAGTATTTT
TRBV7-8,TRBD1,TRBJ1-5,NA,CASNPVIGLSFRGEDQPQHF,TGTGCCAGCAATCCAGTTATAGGTCTTAGTTTCAGGGGGGAGGATCAGCCCCAGCATTTT
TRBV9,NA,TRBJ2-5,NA,CASSVGGLGETQYF,TGTGCCAGCAGCGTAGGGGGGCTCGGGGAGACCCAGTACTTC
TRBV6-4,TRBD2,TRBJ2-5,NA,CASSEWATSGRDLYQETQYF,TGTGCCAGCAGTGAATGGGCGACTAGCGGGAGGGATCTGTACCAAGAGACCCAGTACTTC
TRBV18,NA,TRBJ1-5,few,CASSPADSNQPQHF,TGTGCCAGCTCACCAGCAGATAGCAATCAGCCCCAGCATTTT
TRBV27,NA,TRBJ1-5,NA,CASSSPYQPQHF,TGTGCCAGCAGTTCCCCTTATCAGCCCCAGCATTTT
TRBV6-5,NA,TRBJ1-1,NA,CASRVNTEAFF,TGTGCCAGCAGGGTAAACACTGAAGCTTTCTTT
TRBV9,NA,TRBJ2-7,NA,CASSSGQHYEQYF,TGTGCCAGCAGCTCCGGACAGCACTACGAGCAGTACTTC
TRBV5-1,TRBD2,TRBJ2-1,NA,CASSLGLAGSYNEQFF,TGCGCCAGCAGCTTGGGGCTAGCGGGTTCTTACAATGAGCAGTTCTTC
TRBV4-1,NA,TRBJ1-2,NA,CASSPDTNYGYTF,TGCGCCAGCAGCCCCGACACTAACTATGGCTACACCTTC
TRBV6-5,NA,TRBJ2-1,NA,CASRSGFNNEQFF,TGTGCCAGCAGGTCCGGGTTTAACAATGAGCAGTTCTTC
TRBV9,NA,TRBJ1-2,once,CASSEGPWGYTF,TGTGCCAGCAGCGAGGGACCTTGGGGCTACACCTTC
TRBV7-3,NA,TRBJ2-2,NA,CASKSDRNTGELFF,TGTGCCAGCAAGTCGGACAGAAACACCGGGGAGCTGTTTTTT
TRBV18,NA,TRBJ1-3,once,CASSPGNENTIYF,TGTGCCAGCTCACCGGGAAACGAAAACACCATATATTTT
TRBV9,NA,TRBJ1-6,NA,CASSVGSGNHNSPLHF,TGTGCCAGCAGCGTAGGGTCCGGGAATCATAATTCACCCCTCCACTTT
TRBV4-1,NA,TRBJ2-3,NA,CASSQVGGLTQYF,TGCGCCAGCAGCCAAGTCGGAGGGTTGACGCAGTATTTT
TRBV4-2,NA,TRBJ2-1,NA,CASSLLNSGAGEQFF,TGTGCCAGCAGCCTGCTGAACTCCGGGGCCGGTGAGCAGTTCTTC
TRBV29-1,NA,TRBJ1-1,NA,CSVGPRGETTEAFF,TGCAGCGTTGGACCCCGCGGGGAGACGACCGAAGCTTTCTTT
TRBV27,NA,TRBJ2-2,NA,CASSLYLNTGELFF,TGTGCCAGCAGTTTATATCTTAACACCGGGGAGCTGTTTTTT
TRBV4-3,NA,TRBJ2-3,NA,CASSQDLWGASTPSTDTQYF,TGCGCCAGCAGCCAAGATCTCTGGGGGGCATCTACTCCTAGCACAGATACGCAGTATTTT
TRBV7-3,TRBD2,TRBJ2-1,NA,CASSLTGLAGVSNEQFF,TGTGCCAGCAGCTTAACGGGACTAGCGGGAGTCAGCAATGAGCAGTTCTTC
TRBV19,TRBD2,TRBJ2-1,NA,CASMPREHYNEQFF,TGTGCCAGTATGCCGCGGGAGCACTACAATGAGCAGTTCTTC
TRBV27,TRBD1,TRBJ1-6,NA,CASSETGVGTPLHF,TGTGCCAGCAGCGAGACAGGGGTCGGGACACCCCTCCACTTT
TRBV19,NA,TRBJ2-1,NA,CASSMDGGIRAYNEQFF,TGTGCCAGTAGTATGGATGGCGGGATAAGGGCCTACAATGAGCAGTTCTTC
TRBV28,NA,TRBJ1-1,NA,CASSQALNTEAFF,TGTGCCAGCAGTCAAGCCTTGAACACTGAAGCTTTCTTT
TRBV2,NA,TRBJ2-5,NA,CASGGPYQETQYF,TGTGCCAGCGGTGGGCCGTACCAAGAGACCCAGTACTTC
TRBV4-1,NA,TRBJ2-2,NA,CASSQSSQANTGELFF,TGCGCCAGCAGCCAATCATCACAGGCGAACACCGGGGAGCTGTTTTTT
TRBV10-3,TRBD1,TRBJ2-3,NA,CAISLQGAGTDTQYF,TGTGCCATCAGCCTACAGGGGGCGGGCACAGATACGCAGTATTTT
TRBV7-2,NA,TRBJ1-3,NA,CASSPAGNSGNTIYF,TGTGCCAGCAGCCCCGCGGGAAACTCTGGAAACACCATATATTTT
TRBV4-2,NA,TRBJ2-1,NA,CASSQDATGSSYNEQFF,TGTGCCAGCAGCCAAGATGCAACAGGAAGCTCCTACAATGAGCAGTTCTTC
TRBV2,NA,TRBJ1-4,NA,CASSRDTSTNEKLFF,TGTGCCAGCAGTCGGGACACCTCAACTAATGAAAAACTGTTTTTT
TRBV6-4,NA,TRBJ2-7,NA,CASSDLTPYEQYF,TGTGCCAGCAGTGACCTTACCCCCTACGAGCAGTACTTC
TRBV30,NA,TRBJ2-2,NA,CAWSGYLTGELFF,TGTGCCTGGAGTGGATACCTGACCGGGGAGCTGTTTTTT
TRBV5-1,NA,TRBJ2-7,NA,CASSLDRAYEQYF,TGCGCCAGCAGCTTGGACAGGGCCTACGAGCAGTACTTC